The 18 T cell receptor beta chains below come from one sample, sequenced in a study of cytomegalovirus exposure and HLA in healthy donors. PCR was performed using 60 Vbeta and 13 Jbeta primers. Generated by immunoSEQ multiplex PCR, the TCRdb table keeps only in-frame clones and is missing some. The sample includes roughly 80,000 clones, around 85% of them seen just once. Sequencing was carried out using PBMCs. These receptors came from a woman in her 50s in good health and CMV-seronegative.

The rearrangement links TRBV12-5 to TRBJ2-2; 8 bases agree with TRBD1. This CDR3 is built from 16 residues. Germline V gene data show CDR1 as LGHNT and CDR2 as FRNRAP. J lost 4 bases, V lost 2 bases, and 6 bases had no gene match. The CDR3 protein is CASGLILDRGTGELFF. The CDR3 DNA is TGTGCTAGTGGTTTGATCCTAGACAGGGGCACCGGGGAGCTGTTTTTT.

The chain has TRBV5-1 and TRBJ2-1, with TRBD1 identical over 12 bases. CDR3 length: 16 residues. V trimming: 0 bases; J trimming: 7 bases; junction bases outside the gene matches: 5. The germline V gene has CDR1 SGHRS and CDR2 YFSETQ. This chain's CDR3 is CASSLVGTGGANEQFF. The CDR3 nucleotides read TGCGCCAGCAGCTTGGTAGGGACAGGGGGCGCGAATGAGCAGTTCTTC.

The J gene is TRBJ2-1, the V gene TRBV25-1, with D possibly TRBD2 on 6 matching bases. V lost 0 bases and J lost 8, with 11 bases in between. CDR3 length: 14 amino acids. CDR1 and CDR2 from the germline V gene are MGHDK and SYGVNS. The CDR3 sequence: CASSEYSSVDEQFF. DNA of the CDR3: TGTGCCAGCAGTGAATATTCTAGCGTTGATGAGCAGTTCTTC.

V usage is TRBV15 and J usage is TRBJ2-1; D is perhaps TRBD1 (5 bases). Germline values: CDR1 LNHNV, CDR2 YYDKDF (reference sequence). Trimming shortened V by 8 bases and J by 2 bases, and 10 bases separated the two germline ends. The CDR3 length is 13 residues. CDR3 nucleotide sequence: TGTGCCACCGGGGCTAAGCCCTACAATGAGCAGTTCTTC. Translation: CATGAKPYNEQFF.

The chain joins TRBV7-2 to TRBJ2-1; a weak D match, TRBD2 (5 bases). The germline gives CDR1 SGHTA, CDR2 FQGNSA. The CDR3 consists of 13 residues. With 0 bases removed from V and 7 bases from J, the gap between germline ends came to 7 bases. CDR3 coding DNA: TGTGCCAGCAGCTTAGCGAGGGCTAATGAGCAGTTCTTC. Translated: CASSLARANEQFF.

The V and J genes are TRBV28 and TRBJ2-7; 7 nucleotides line up with TRBD1. The ends lost 5 bases at V and 6 bases at J; junction bases unmatched: 10. The CDR3 contains 14 residues. CDR1 and CDR2 (germline): MDHEN, SYDVKM. This CDR3 reads CASSPPDREREQYF. CDR3 nucleotides: TGTGCCAGCAGTCCGCCTGACAGGGAGCGCGAGCAGTACTTC.

This sequence joins TRBV7-8 and TRBJ1-2, with 7 bases matching TRBD1. The J segment lost 0 bases and the V segment lost 4 bases, leaving 5 bases of the junction unmatched. The CDR3 has 15 amino acids. Germline values: CDR1 SGHVS, CDR2 FQNEAQ. The CDR3 nucleotides read TGTGCCAGCAGCTCCCGGGACAGACCTAACTATGGCTACACCTTC. This sequence encodes CASSSRDRPNYGYTF.

This clone was observed once. V and J are TRBV7-3 and TRBJ2-6; 9 positions agree with TRBD2. CDR1 and CDR2 from the germline V gene are SGHTA and FQGTGA. The V segment lost 1 base and the J segment 4 bases; nucleotides outside the gene matches: 17. CDR3 length: 21 amino acids. The CDR3 sequence: CASSLRPPVIAGEAGANVLTF. CDR3 bases: TGTGCCAGCAGCTTAAGACCCCCCGTGATAGCGGGAGAGGCGGGGGCCAACGTCCTGACTTTC.

The chain couples TRBV5-4 to TRBJ2-3; D not resolved. V was pared by 2 bases and J by 4 bases, with 8 bases between. The germline V gene encodes CDR1 SGHNT and CDR2 YYREEE (reference sequence). The CDR3 is made up of 13 amino acids. CDR3 protein: CASSFLDADTQYF. The CDR3 bases are TGTGCCAGCAGCTTCCTAGACGCAGATACGCAGTATTTT. The whole variable domain, remainder taken from reference TRBV5-4 and TRBJ2-3, is ETGVTQSPTHLIKTRGQQVTLRCSSQSGHNTVSWYQQALGQGPQFIFQYYREEENGRGNFPPRFSGLQFPNYSSELNVNALELDDSALYLCASSFLDADTQYFGPGTRLTVL.

This chain joins TRBV28 and TRBJ1-5, with 7 nucleotides matching TRBD1. This CDR3 has 14 residues. Germline CDR1 is MDHEN and CDR2 is SYDVKM. V shed 6 bases and J 5 bases; nucleotides not matched to a gene: 7. The DNA for the CDR3 is TGTGCCAGCAGGACGACAGGGTATCATCAGCCCCAGCATTTT. Protein: CASRTTGYHQPQHF.

This chain uses TRBV5-1 with TRBJ1-2; 9 bases align to TRBD1. J was trimmed by 6 bases and V by 4 bases; bases with no gene match: 4. The CDR3 extends over 13 amino acids. Germline CDR1 is SGHRS and CDR2 is YFSETQ. CDR3 loop: CASSNGTGNGYTF. DNA of the CDR3: TGCGCCAGCAGCAACGGGACAGGGAATGGCTACACCTTC. The full variable domain, rest sourced from reference TRBV5-1 and TRBJ1-2, is KAGVTQTPRYLIKTRGQQVTLSCSPISGHRSVSWYQQTPGQGLQFLFEYFSETQRNKGNFPGRFSGRQFSNSRSEMNVSTLELGDSALYLCASSNGTGNGYTFGSGTRLTVV.

The chain uses TRBV5-1 and TRBJ1-2; D may be TRBD1 (5 bases). The germline V gene has CDR1 SGHRS and CDR2 YFSETQ. This CDR3 has 14 residues. V lost 0 bases to trimming and J lost 4 bases, with 10 bases between them. CDR3 sequence: CASSLGGDSYGYTF. The CDR3 DNA is TGCGCCAGCAGCTTGGGGGGGGATTCCTATGGCTACACCTTC.

This clone was picked up one time. J is TRBJ1-4 and V is TRBV18; a weak D match, TRBD1 (6 bases). The CDR3 spans 13 residues. CDR1 is KGHSH, CDR2 LQKENI, per germline. V shed 8 bases and J shed 8 bases, with 15 bases lying between them. Here the CDR3 reads CASEGQLGEKLFF. The CDR3 DNA reads as TGTGCCAGCGAAGGACAGCTAGGAGAAAAACTGTTTTTT.

This clone was counted only a few times. The chain joins TRBV19 to TRBJ2-3; the D gene is possibly TRBD2 (6 bases). The V end lost 4 bases, the J end lost 0 bases, and 11 bases lay between the germline ends. CDR1 LNHDA and CDR2 SQIVND come from the germline V gene (reference sequence). The CDR3 consists of 15 residues. The CDR3 loop is CASSRGDESTDTQYF. The DNA of the CDR3 is TGTGCCAGTAGTAGGGGGGACGAGAGCACAGATACGCAGTATTTT.

J is TRBJ2-7 and V is TRBV14; D is ambiguous. Germline V gene data show CDR1 as SGHDN and CDR2 as FVKESK. This CDR3 region has 12 residues. The germline V and J ends were trimmed by 0 bases and 6 bases, with 6 bases remaining between them. This chain's CDR3 is CASSQDLSEQYF. The CDR3 DNA is TGTGCCAGCAGCCAAGATCTAAGCGAGCAGTACTTC.

V is TRBV28 and J is TRBJ2-5, with a tentative D call TRBD1 (6 bases). In germline, CDR1 is MDHEN, CDR2 SYDVKM. The CDR3 runs to 15 residues. With 6 bases removed from V and 5 bases from J, the gap between germline ends came to 19 bases. The CDR3 here is CASSPGAGFRETQYF. The CDR3 DNA follows: TGTGCCAGCAGCCCAGGGGCAGGATTCAGGGAGACCCAGTACTTC.

This clone was seen only once. The genes are TRBV4-2 and TRBJ1-6; no definite D call. CDR3 length: 15 amino acids. V shed 1 base and J shed 7 bases, with 11 bases lying between them. From germline, CDR1 is LGHNA and CDR2 YNFKEQ. For the CDR3, the DNA is TGTGCCAGCAGCCAAGTCGGGGAGGGCAATTCACCCCTCCACTTT. This encodes CASSQVGEGNSPLHF.

The CDR3 DNA reads TGTGCCAGCAGCGGAGGACTAGCGCCGAGCACAGATACGCAGTATTTT. This translates into CASSGGLAPSTDTQYF. This chain links TRBV7-6 with TRBJ2-3, with TRBD2 matching over 9 bases. With V trimmed by 5 bases and J by 0 bases, 6 bases remained unmatched. CDR1 and CDR2 (germline): SGHVS, FNYEAQ. This CDR3 comprises 16 residues.